The clone carrying this T cell receptor (beta chain) was observed at least ten times. The antigen remains undetermined. The sample comes from a study of T cells after yellow fever vaccination. Points from the study as a whole: The secondary response was weaker but peaked faster, day 5 versus 15. Clonotypes appearing in both CD4 and CD8 compartments existed, and their share was small. A large majority of primary-vaccination clones showed up again after the booster (approximately 96% CD4, around 90% CD8).

TCRdb reanalysed the 5' RACE reads using MiXCR and keeps one entry per CDR3 protein. The data hold under 200,000 distinct CDR3 sequences, with around 7.2% observed a single time. The origin of this receptor is a man between 18 and 35 years old who received the YFV17D yellow fever vaccine. The sequenced sample was CD4+ T cells sorted from PBMCs, obtained less than 6 days after the first yellow fever vaccination.

The CDR3 bases are TGTGCCAGCAAGCTCCGCGGGCAGGGAGAGACCCAGTACTTC. Translating it yields CASKLRGQGETQYF. The V gene is TRBV7-8, the J gene TRBJ2-5; TRBD1 or TRBD2 may be the D gene (5 bases each). Trimming took off 7 bases at V and 4 bases at J, with 16 bases between the two ends. Germline CDR1 SGHVS, CDR2 FQNEAQ. This CDR3 contains 14 residues.